This is a list of T cell receptor beta chains from one sample in a study of control samples from healthy donors and cancer patients. Only in-frame clones appear in the TCRdb table, and some are missing; sequencing was by immunoSEQ multiplex PCR. Of 150,000 to 200,000 clones in the sample, 70% to 90% were seen once. Sample: blood. The origin of the receptors is a man aged 30-40 years in good health. Both conserved end residues are part of each CDR3. D genes are given only for firm matches. Part of the rows lack a size; the others show once, few, many or a class for expanded clones.

cdr3_length,clone_size,v_call,j_call,d_call,cdr3_aa,cdr3_nt
17,.,TRBV3-1/TRBV3-2,TRBJ2-3,TRBD2,CASSQGGTRFSTDTQYF,TGTGCCAGCAGCCAAGGAGGGACTAGGTTTAGCACAGATACGCAGTATTTT
14,.,TRBV19,TRBJ2-5,TRBD2,CASGGSGAVETQYF,TGTGCCAGTGGGGGGAGCGGGGCTGTGGAGACCCAGTACTTC
15,.,TRBV11-3,TRBJ2-7,.,CASSLGGSTTGEQYF,TGTGCCAGCAGCTTAGGTGGCAGTACCACGGGCGAGCAGTACTTC
13,.,TRBV13,TRBJ2-1,.,CASRTRNNNEQFF,TGTGCCAGCAGAACTCGAAACAACAATGAGCAGTTCTTC
15,.,TRBV7-9,TRBJ1-1,.,CASSLTNGRTMEAFF,TGTGCCAGCAGCTTAACAAACGGACGTACGATGGAAGCTTTCTTT
15,.,TRBV6-5,TRBJ1-2,.,CASSPEGQTNYGYTF,TGTGCCAGCAGTCCCGAAGGGCAGACTAACTATGGCTACACCTTC
19,.,TRBV5-1,TRBJ2-2,TRBD2,CASSWRGTSGASNTGELFF,TGCGCCAGCAGCTGGAGAGGGACTAGCGGGGCCTCGAACACCGGGGAGCTGTTTTTT
12,.,TRBV7-9,TRBJ2-1,.,CATPGTSNEQFF,TGTGCCACCCCTGGGACGTCCAATGAGCAGTTCTTC
14,once,TRBV4-2,TRBJ2-1,.,CASSQVGGGFWQFF,TGTGCCAGCAGCCAAGTCGGAGGGGGTTTTTGGCAGTTCTTC
15,.,TRBV3-1/TRBV3-2,TRBJ2-1,.,CASSQVAGPYNEQFF,TGTGCCAGCAGCCAAGTGGCGGGTCCCTACAATGAGCAGTTCTTC
13,.,TRBV5-1,TRBJ2-5,.,CASRRETKETQYF,TGCGCCAGCCGCCGGGAGACTAAAGAGACCCAGTACTTC
13,.,TRBV29-1,TRBJ2-7,TRBD1,CSVLIDRAYEQYF,TGCAGCGTTCTGATCGACAGGGCCTACGAGCAGTACTTC
15,.,TRBV4-1,TRBJ2-5,.,CASSQERRDQETQYF,TGCGCCAGCAGCCAAGAACGACGGGACCAAGAGACCCAGTACTTC
17,.,TRBV27,TRBJ2-3,TRBD2,CASRGAGTLRGTDTQYF,TGTGCCAGCAGGGGAGCGGGAACGCTTCGGGGCACAGATACGCAGTATTTT
14,.,TRBV29-1,TRBJ2-5,.,CSVIGGAGGAPQYF,TGCAGCGTTATAGGGGGGGCAGGGGGTGCCCCCCAGTACTTC
13,.,TRBV7-2,TRBJ2-5,.,CASSLNIGETQYF,TGTGCCAGCAGCTTAAACATAGGAGAGACCCAGTACTTC
11,.,TRBV19,TRBJ2-1,TRBD2,CASGEGNEQFF,TGTGCCAGCGGGGAGGGCAATGAGCAGTTCTTC
14,.,TRBV3-1/TRBV3-2,TRBJ1-4,TRBD1,CASSQRQGYEKLFF,TGTGCCAGCAGCCAAAGACAGGGGTATGAAAAACTGTTTTTT
15,.,TRBV15,TRBJ1-1,.,CATSDMGTINTEAFF,TGTGCCACCAGCGATATGGGTACCATCAACACTGAAGCTTTCTTT
13,.,TRBV5-1,TRBJ2-7,.,CASSLRPTYEQYF,TGCGCCAGCAGCTTGCGTCCTACCTACGAGCAGTACTTC
16,.,TRBV7-3,TRBJ2-7,TRBD1,CASSLGPGTGKNEQYF,TGTGCCAGCAGCTTAGGCCCCGGGACAGGGAAGAACGAGCAGTACTTC
14,once,TRBV7-3,TRBJ2-1,TRBD1,CASSWDRGKNEQFF,TGTGCCAGCAGCTGGGACAGGGGTAAAAATGAGCAGTTCTTC
12,.,TRBV12-3/TRBV12-4,TRBJ2-3,.,CASEEGTDTQYF,TGTGCCAGCGAGGAGGGCACAGATACGCAGTATTTT
14,.,TRBV18,TRBJ2-1,.,CASSPPGSITEQFF,TGTGCCAGCTCACCACCGGGGTCTATTACTGAGCAGTTCTTC
16,few,TRBV7-6,TRBJ2-1,.,CASSLDSFVSYNEQFF,TGTGCCAGCAGCTTAGACTCCTTTGTGTCCTACAATGAGCAGTTCTTC
13,.,TRBV12-3/TRBV12-4,TRBJ1-2,.,CASSFGGAYGYTF,TGTGCCAGCAGTTTTGGGGGCGCCTATGGCTACACCTTC
17,.,TRBV11-2,TRBJ1-6,.,CASSLDPRGRDNSPLHF,TGTGCCAGCAGCTTAGATCCCCGTGGCCGAGATAATTCACCCCTCCACTTT
16,.,TRBV3-1/TRBV3-2,TRBJ2-5,.,CASSQGWKTLGETQYF,TGTGCCAGCAGCCAGGGGTGGAAGACGCTGGGAGAGACCCAGTACTTC
15,.,TRBV7-8,TRBJ2-5,TRBD2,CASSAAGGQRWTQYF,TGTGCCAGCAGCGCCGCGGGGGGCCAGCGATGGACCCAGTACTTC
13,.,TRBV27,TRBJ1-2,.,CASRYKGNYGYTF,TGTGCCAGCAGATATAAGGGTAACTATGGCTACACCTTC
16,.,TRBV3-1/TRBV3-2,TRBJ2-5,TRBD2,CASSQTSALRRETQYF,TGTGCCAGCAGCCAGACTAGCGCGCTACGGAGAGAGACCCAGTACTTC
21,.,TRBV7-6,TRBJ2-6,TRBD1,CASSLLGSPGQPLVGANVLTF,TGTGCCAGCAGCTTACTCGGGTCACCGGGACAGCCCTTGGTGGGGGCCAACGTCCTGACTTTC
15,.,TRBV27,TRBJ2-1,TRBD2,CASGLAGGAYNEQFF,TGTGCCAGCGGACTAGCGGGGGGAGCCTACAATGAGCAGTTCTTC
17,once,TRBV14,TRBJ1-6,TRBD1,CASSQDRTGFYNSPLHF,TGTGCCAGCAGCCAAGACCGGACAGGGTTCTATAATTCACCCCTCCACTTT
15,.,TRBV28,TRBJ2-1,.,CASGVPSGDRHEQFF,TGTGCCAGCGGCGTTCCTAGCGGAGACAGGCATGAGCAGTTCTTC
15,.,TRBV30,TRBJ1-5,.,CAWSLGSGSNQPQHF,TGTGCCTGGAGTCTAGGGTCTGGTAGTAATCAGCCCCAGCATTTT
16,.,TRBV9,TRBJ1-1,TRBD1,CASSVRGQGSNTEAFF,TGTGCCAGCAGCGTGAGGGGACAGGGGTCGAACACTGAAGCTTTCTTT
15,.,TRBV27,TRBJ1-5,.,CASGGEGRGNQPQHF,TGTGCCAGCGGGGGGGAGGGACGCGGGAATCAGCCCCAGCATTTT
17,.,TRBV11-3,TRBJ2-3,TRBD1,CASSTTSRGRRTDTQYF,TGTGCCAGCAGCACCACATCGAGGGGGCGTCGGACAGATACGCAGTATTTT
14,.,TRBV7-8,TRBJ1-5,TRBD1,CASSRDRVTEPQHF,TGTGCCAGCAGCCGAGACAGGGTAACAGAGCCCCAGCATTTT
13,.,TRBV7-3,TRBJ2-5,.,CASSSGEEETQYF,TGTGCCAGCAGTTCAGGGGAAGAAGAGACCCAGTACTTC
14,.,TRBV4-1,TRBJ2-7,.,CASSPTRGWYEQYF,TGCGCCAGCAGCCCCACTAGGGGATGGTACGAGCAGTACTTC
12,once,TRBV6-5,TRBJ2-3,.,CASRWSTDTQYF,TGTGCCAGCAGGTGGAGTACAGATACGCAGTATTTT
18,.,TRBV10-3,TRBJ2-1,TRBD2,CAISPGLAGLSSYNEQFF,TGTGCCATCAGCCCGGGACTAGCGGGGCTGAGCTCCTACAATGAGCAGTTCTTC
16,.,TRBV13,TRBJ2-6,.,CASSSLVSSGANVLTF,TGTGCCAGCAGCTCGTTGGTCTCCTCTGGGGCCAACGTCCTGACTTTC
13,.,TRBV28,TRBJ1-1,.,CASSAGTAAEAFF,TGTGCCAGCAGTGCCGGGACCGCGGCTGAAGCTTTCTTT
14,.,TRBV7-9,TRBJ1-1,.,CASSIPGPLIEAFF,TGTGCCAGCAGCATACCGGGACCGCTAATCGAAGCTTTCTTT
16,.,TRBV11-2,TRBJ2-7,.,CASSLDLRTANYEQYF,TGTGCCAGCAGCTTAGATTTGAGGACAGCTAACTACGAGCAGTACTTC
16,.,TRBV24-1,TRBJ2-2,.,CATSDFGGSNTGELFF,TGTGCCACCAGTGATTTCGGGGGATCTAACACCGGGGAGCTGTTTTTT
15,.,TRBV24-1,TRBJ1-1,.,CATSDPRGMGGQAFF,TGTGCCACCAGTGACCCCCGGGGGATGGGCGGTCAGGCTTTCTTT
16,once,TRBV11-3,TRBJ2-3,TRBD2,CASSLGLAGKKDTQYF,TGTGCCAGCAGCCTCGGACTAGCGGGAAAAAAAGATACGCAGTATTTT
18,.,TRBV7-8,TRBJ1-2,.,CASSLNRIGAGVNYGYTF,TGTGCCAGCAGCTTAAATCGGATCGGCGCAGGGGTTAACTATGGCTACACCTTC
15,.,TRBV5-1,TRBJ2-7,TRBD1,CASSVGQVVRWEQYF,TGCGCCAGCAGCGTTGGACAGGTCGTTAGATGGGAGCAGTACTTC
14,.,TRBV2,TRBJ2-5,.,CASSERGPQETQYF,TGTGCCAGCAGTGAGAGGGGCCCCCAAGAGACCCAGTACTTC
18,.,TRBV5-1,TRBJ2-3,.,CASSFKPRLYNWGVAQYF,TGCGCCAGCAGCTTCAAACCTCGACTGTACAATTGGGGCGTGGCGCAGTATTTT
18,.,TRBV4-1,TRBJ2-3,TRBD2,CASSPTGGALISTDTQYF,TGCGCCAGCAGCCCCACCGGGGGGGCCTTGATAAGCACAGATACGCAGTATTTT
14,.,TRBV27,TRBJ2-1,TRBD2,CASSLSGRLNEQFF,TGTGCCAGCAGTTTAAGCGGGAGGTTGAATGAGCAGTTCTTC
11,.,TRBV5-6,TRBJ2-1,.,CASITGNEQFF,TGTGCCAGCATAACTGGGAATGAGCAGTTCTTC
14,.,TRBV5-6,TRBJ1-6,TRBD1,CASSWDRGDSPLHF,TGTGCCAGCAGCTGGGACAGGGGAGATTCACCCCTCCACTTT
17,.,TRBV4-2,TRBJ1-6,.,CASSQDSASSYNSPLHF,TGTGCCAGCAGCCAAGATTCAGCTAGCTCCTATAATTCACCCCTCCACTTT